One and the same sample provided the 21 T cell receptor beta chains below, sequenced in a study of blood T cell repertoires in COVID-19. The protocol was immunoSEQ multiplex PCR, while the TCRdb copy is restricted to in-frame clones and leaves out a portion. The table includes about 140,000 clones, around 76% detected once. Sequenced sample: peripheral blood. Every receptor here comes from a man aged 60 to 75 with acute or convalescent COVID-19.

The chain has TRBV5-3 and TRBJ1-6; a possible D gene is TRBD1 (6 bases). TRBV5-3 is given ORF status, its function remaining uncertain. V was cut by 5 bases and J by 5 bases, with 17 bases left in between. CDR3 size: 16 residues. The CDR3 bases are TGTGCCAGAAGGAAACGCAGGGGAAGTCATAATTCACCCCTCCACTTT. It translates to CARRKRRGSHNSPLHF.

This clone showed up just a few times. This rearrangement joins TRBV7-2 to TRBJ2-7, with D possibly being TRBD2 (5 bases). Per germline, CDR1 SGHTA and CDR2 FQGNSA. This CDR3 contains 16 residues. The V end lost 1 base, the J end lost 2 bases, and 15 bases lay between the germline ends. The CDR3 region is CASSLVPGIRTYEQYF. The CDR3 coding sequence is TGTGCCAGCAGCTTAGTTCCCGGGATTCGTACCTACGAGCAGTACTTC.

The chain uses TRBV27 and TRBJ1-6; the D gene is possibly TRBD1 (5 bases). The CDR3 has 17 residues. Looked up from germline, CDR1 is MNHEY and CDR2 is SMNVEV (reference sequence). Trimming removed 5 bases from V and 4 bases from J, with 18 bases in between. The CDR3: CASSPPGSRGYNSPLHF. In DNA, the CDR3 is TGTGCCAGCAGTCCCCCGGGCAGCCGGGGGTATAATTCACCCCTCCACTTT.

This chain joins TRBV19 and TRBJ1-1, with 9 bases that match TRBD1. CDR3 size: 16 residues. Germline V gene lookup returns CDR1 LNHDA and CDR2 SQIVND (reference sequence). V lost 6 bases and J lost 2; bases outside the gene matches: 10. The CDR3 spells CASSHSPGQGNTEAFF. CDR3 in DNA: TGTGCCAGTAGCCACTCGCCGGGACAGGGAAACACTGAAGCTTTCTTT.

The J gene is TRBJ1-5, the V gene TRBV20-1, with 9 bases aligning to TRBD1. This CDR3 comprises 15 residues. Trimming cost V 3 bases and J 4 bases; bases outside gene matches: 7. Germline V gives CDR1 DFQATT, CDR2 SNEGSKA (reference sequence). The CDR3 DNA follows: TGCAGTGCTAGTGCGGCGGGACAGGGAAATCAGCCCCAGCATTTT. It is translated as CSASAAGQGNQPQHF.

The rearrangement uses TRBV4-2 and TRBJ2-3, with D perhaps TRBD2 (5 bases). CDR1 is LGHNA, CDR2 YNFKEQ, per germline. V lost 0 bases and J 1 base, leaving 11 bases between the germline ends. The CDR3 has 16 amino acids. CDR3 sequence (DNA): TGTGCCAGCAGCCAAGACTTTAGGCGGGGCACAGATACGCAGTATTTT. Its protein product is CASSQDFRRGTDTQYF.

V gene TRBV27 combines with J gene TRBJ2-2; the match to TRBD1 covers 8 bases. The CDR3 length is 14 residues. V lost 6 bases, J lost 4 bases, and 4 bases stayed unmatched. Germline V gives CDR1 MNHEY, CDR2 SMNVEV (reference sequence). For the CDR3, the DNA is TGTGCCAGCAGGTCAGGGGGCAGCACCGGGGAGCTGTTTTTT. This gives the protein CASRSGGSTGELFF.

This clone appeared a single time. V and J are TRBV3-1 (or the pseudogene TRBV3-2) and TRBJ1-3; D remains unclear. Germline CDR1 LGHDT, CDR2 YNNKEL (reference sequence). The CDR3 is made up of 16 amino acids. Trimming removed 3 bases at V and 6 bases at J, with 18 bases between. DNA of the CDR3: TGTGCCAGCAGCCATCTTTTTCAGGCCGGTCAAAACACCATATATTTT. This gives the protein CASSHLFQAGQNTIYF.

This clone occurred once. V and J are TRBV18 and TRBJ1-5; 10 bases fit TRBD1. Trimming at V came to 3 bases and at J to 4 bases, leaving 3 bases not matched to a gene. This CDR3 contains 15 residues. Germline CDR1 reads KGHSH; CDR2 reads LQKENI. The CDR3 nucleotides read TGTGCCAGCTCACCCCGACAGGGGGCAAATCAGCCCCAGCATTTT. Protein product: CASSPRQGANQPQHF.

The chain joins TRBV24-1 to TRBJ2-5; a weak D match, TRBD2 (7 bases). The ends were cut back, 1 base at V and 5 bases at J, with 13 bases in the middle. The CDR3 length is 15 residues. Germline loops: CDR1 KGHDR, CDR2 SFDVKD. CDR3 protein: CATSDFSGGRETQYF. The CDR3 DNA reads TGTGCCACCAGTGATTTTTCGGGGGGCCGGGAGACCCAGTACTTC.

V and J are TRBV5-1 and TRBJ2-1; 9 nucleotides line up with TRBD2. The germline V gene has CDR1 SGHRS and CDR2 YFSETQ. The CDR3 runs to 14 residues. Trimming took 6 bases from V and 6 from J; bases not matched to a gene: 7. In nucleotides, the CDR3 is TGCGCCAGCAAGGTCGGTAGCGGGAGCAATGAGCAGTTCTTC. Translating it yields CASKVGSGSNEQFF.

The chain is built from TRBV25-1 and TRBJ2-2; D uncertain. The CDR3 extends over 15 amino acids. CDR1 is MGHDK, CDR2 SYGVNS, per germline. Trimming stripped 4 bases from V and 2 bases from J, with 11 bases between. The chain's CDR3 is CASSALLPNTGELFF. CDR3 DNA sequence: TGTGCCAGCAGTGCCTTGCTACCCAACACCGGGGAGCTGTTTTTT.

The chain employs TRBV6-5 and TRBJ2-5, with a possible D match to TRBD2 (7 bases). Germline V CDR1 and CDR2: MNHEY, SVGAGI. Trimming took off 8 bases at V and 4 bases at J, with 11 bases between the two ends. The CDR3 is made up of 12 amino acids. The CDR3 sequence is CASQGGGETQYF. The CDR3 region has the DNA TGTGCCAGCCAGGGAGGGGGAGAGACCCAGTACTTC.

The table lists this clone with a few counts. The chain uses TRBV7-8 and TRBJ2-7, with D hard to call. Germline CDR1 reads SGHVS; CDR2 reads FQNEAQ. The CDR3 loop spans 13 amino acids. V was clipped by 4 bases and J by 2 bases, with 9 bases between them. CDR3 in DNA: TGTGCCAGCAGCTCCAGGTGGGCCTACGAGCAGTACTTC. Protein product: CASSSRWAYEQYF.

This sequence joins TRBV28 and TRBJ1-4, with a weak D call TRBD1 (6 bases). The CDR3 has 12 residues. V lost 5 bases and J lost 12, with 13 bases in between. Germline CDR1 MDHEN, CDR2 SYDVKM. CDR3: CASSRQGLELFF. CDR3 coding DNA: TGTGCCAGCAGTCGGCAGGGGCTTGAACTGTTTTTT.

The chain is built from TRBV29-1 and TRBJ2-5, with no clear D. This CDR3 spans 13 amino acids. Germline V lookup: CDR1 SQVTM, CDR2 ANQGSEA. V lost 5 bases to trimming and J lost 5 bases, with 15 bases between them. The CDR3 coding sequence is TGCAGCGTTCTGGGCGTAGTTGGGGAGACCCAGTACTTC. Translated, it gives CSVLGVVGETQYF. Supplemented by reference TRBV29-1 and TRBJ2-5, the full variable domain reads SAVISQKPSRDICQRGTSLTIQCQVDSQVTMMFWYRQQPGQSLTLIATANQGSEATYESGFVIDKFPISRPNLTFSTLTVSNMSPEDSSIYLCSVLGVVGETQYFGPGTRLLVL.

The genes are TRBV5-1 and TRBJ2-7, with D maybe TRBD1 (6 bases). This CDR3 spans 17 amino acids. CDR1 and CDR2 (germline): SGHRS, YFSETQ. Trimming pared 4 bases from V and 2 bases from J, leaving 22 bases between. CDR3 loop: CASSNQQNWTAAYEQYF. CDR3 nucleotide sequence: TGCGCCAGCAGCAACCAACAAAACTGGACAGCAGCCTACGAGCAGTACTTC.

Remarks on this clone: The sample contains more than one DNA sequence encoding this CDR3. The chain combines TRBV20-1 with TRBJ2-7; D is undetermined. Looked up from germline, CDR1 is DFQATT and CDR2 is SNEGSKA (reference sequence). The CDR3 loop spans 11 amino acids. V was cut by 0 bases and J by 3 bases, with 3 bases left in between. This CDR3 is CSARDLYEQYF. The CDR3 coding sequence is TGCAGTGCTAGAGACCTCTACGAGCAGTACTTC.

V usage is TRBV15 and J usage is TRBJ2-7, with 9 bases aligning to TRBD1. Germline CDR1 is LNHNV and CDR2 is YYDKDF (reference sequence). This CDR3 has 15 residues. Trimming cost V 2 bases and J 3 bases; bases outside gene matches: 5. The CDR3 nucleotides read TGTGCCACCAGCAGATCCCGACAGGGGGTCTACGAGCAGTACTTC. Its protein is CATSRSRQGVYEQYF.

V gene TRBV29-1 combines with J gene TRBJ2-7, with D tentatively TRBD2 (5 bases). Between the trimmed V and J ends, which lost 1 base and 3 bases, there was a span of 16 bases. The V gene's germline CDR1 is SQVTM and CDR2 ANQGSEA. The CDR3 loop spans 15 amino acids. CDR3 nucleotides: TGCAGCGTTGAAGGGGCCAACGGGGTGGGCTACGAGCAGTACTTC. It encodes CSVEGANGVGYEQYF.

This chain connects TRBV19 to TRBJ1-6, with D uncertain. Germline V gene lookup returns CDR1 LNHDA and CDR2 SQIVND (reference sequence). This CDR3 is 13 amino acids long. V was trimmed by 5 bases and J by 10 bases, leaving 12 bases between them. CDR3 protein: CASSGPRGSPLHF. The CDR3 DNA sequence: TGTGCCAGTAGTGGACCCCGGGGATCACCCCTCCACTTT.